The next 9 T cell receptor beta chains were all read from a single sample in a study of OX40 agonist ivuxolimab in advanced cancers. TCRdb's copy holds only in-frame clones and misses some; the assay was immunoSEQ multiplex PCR. The sample carries under 100,000 clones, less than 85% recorded once. The sequenced sample was CD4+ or CD8+ T cells sorted from blood, obtained in a trial of the OX40 agonist ivuxolimab. The receptors come from an adult with an advanced solid tumor such as melanoma, head and neck, liver or kidney cancer.

V gene TRBV10-1 combines with J gene TRBJ2-1, with 15 bases lining up with TRBD2. Germline CDR1 WNHNN, CDR2 SYGVQD (reference sequence). This CDR3 spans 17 amino acids. The junction had 8 bases not matched to a gene; V was cut back by 7 bases and J by 4 bases. This CDR3 reads CASNGLAGGRGYNEQFF. The CDR3 DNA follows: TGCGCCAGCAATGGACTAGCGGGAGGGCGAGGGTACAATGAGCAGTTCTTC.

On this clone itself: Other nucleotide sequences in the sample specify the same CDR3. The chain's CDR3 is CASSIGTGGEKLFF. CDR3 bases: TGCGCCAGCAGCATAGGGACAGGGGGTGAAAAACTGTTTTTT. V and J are TRBV5-1 and TRBJ1-4; TRBD1 matches at 11 bases. The CDR3 is made up of 14 amino acids. J gave up 7 bases and V 4 bases, and 3 bases lay outside the gene matches. CDR1 and CDR2 from the germline V gene are SGHRS and YFSETQ.

The genes are TRBV7-8 and TRBJ2-2; D may be TRBD1 (6 bases). The germline V and J ends were trimmed by 5 bases and 7 bases, with 14 bases remaining between them. CDR3 length: 14 residues. CDR1 is SGHVS, CDR2 FQNEAQ, per germline. The CDR3 sequence: CASSPGTRIGELFF. The CDR3 nucleotides are TGTGCCAGCAGCCCCGGGACAAGAATCGGGGAGCTGTTTTTT. Full variable domain (rest looked up from reference TRBV7-8 and TRBJ2-2): GAGVSQSPRYKVAKRGQDVALRCDPISGHVSLFWYQQALGQGPEFLTYFQNEAQLDKSGLPSDRFFAERPEGSVSTLKIQRTQQEDSAVYLCASSPGTRIGELFFGEGSRLTVL.

The V gene is TRBV30, the J gene TRBJ2-3, with 8 bases matching TRBD1. The CDR3 extends over 13 amino acids. CDR1 is GTSNPN and CDR2 is SVGIG in the germline V gene (reference sequence). Germline trimming cut 5 bases from V and 4 bases from J; bases unmatched to any gene: 5. As DNA, the CDR3 is TGTGCCTGGGACAGGGGTAGGCCAGATACGCAGTATTTT. Its protein is CAWDRGRPDTQYF.

The V and J genes are TRBV9 and TRBJ2-2; D may be TRBD1 (7 bases). V lost 5 bases, J lost 7 bases, and 15 bases lay in between. CDR1 and CDR2 from the germline V gene are SGDLS and YYNGEE. The CDR3 extends over 14 amino acids. The CDR3 reads CASRTSGGSGELFF. CDR3 coding DNA: TGTGCCAGCAGAACCTCAGGGGGGAGCGGGGAGCTGTTTTTT.

This chain joins TRBV4-3 and TRBJ1-2; TRBD1 aligns across 9 bases. The CDR3 length is 15 residues. Germline V gene lookup returns CDR1 LGHNA and CDR2 YSLEER. The J segment lost 4 bases and the V segment lost 4 bases, leaving 7 bases of the junction unmatched. The CDR3 DNA reads as TGCGCCAGCAGCCCCTCCGACAGGGGGGTCTATGGCTACACCTTC. This translates into CASSPSDRGVYGYTF.

The J gene is TRBJ2-4, the V gene TRBV4-1; 7 bases map to TRBD1. V lost 4 bases and J lost 2; bases outside the gene matches: 8. The CDR3 is made up of 16 amino acids. Germline V gene data show CDR1 as MGHRA and CDR2 as YSYEKL. DNA of the CDR3: TGCGCCAGCAGCCCGGACAGGAGATTAACCAAAAACATTCAGTACTTC. It encodes CASSPDRRLTKNIQYF.

This sequence joins TRBV4-1 and TRBJ1-1, with D tentatively TRBD1 (6 bases). The CDR3 is 16 amino acids. Germline CDR1 MGHRA, CDR2 YSYEKL. The germline V and J ends were trimmed by 3 bases and 1 base, with 15 bases remaining between them. The DNA for the CDR3 is TGCGCCAGCAGCCAGGGGGACGACAGGAGGAACACTGAAGCTTTCTTT. As protein: CASSQGDDRRNTEAFF.

V and J are TRBV5-1 and TRBJ2-1; D might be TRBD1 or TRBD2, each matching 6 bases. Germline V CDR1 and CDR2: SGHRS, YFSETQ. Deletions cut 4 bases from V and 6 bases from J, with 14 bases between. CDR3 length: 14 amino acids. The CDR3 loop is CASSPGGGGNEQFF. CDR3 nucleotides: TGCGCCAGCAGCCCTGGTGGAGGGGGCAATGAGCAGTTCTTC.